This note documents a single T cell receptor beta chain sequence. Primers for the PCR totalled 60 Vbeta and 13 Jbeta. The protocol was immunoSEQ multiplex PCR, while the TCRdb copy is restricted to in-frame clones and leaves out a portion. The sample includes roughly 120,000 clones, about 73% of them seen just once. Trimming removed 6 bases from V and 8 bases from J; junction bases left unmatched: 8. The CDR3 is made up of 14 amino acids. Germline V gene sequence: CDR1 MNHNS, CDR2 SASEGT. The data were obtained in a study of cytomegalovirus exposure and HLA in healthy donors. The clonotype originates from a woman between 50 and 59 years old in good health and CMV-seropositive. Sample: PBMCs. The V and J genes are TRBV6-1 and TRBJ1-4, with 8 positions matching TRBD1. The CDR3 DNA reads TGTGCCAGCAGCAGACAGGGGAGTAAAGAAAAACTGTTTTTT. Translation gives CASSRQGSKEKLFF.